What follows are 9 T cell receptor beta chains derived from one specimen sequenced in a study of T cells in Graves' hyperthyroidism and ophthalmopathy. Researchers took RNA transcripts and amplified the TCR beta CDR3 regions from them. First-round RT-PCR of the TCR CDR3 relied on the HTBI primer set. TCRdb reprocessed the multiplex PCR reads via MiXCR and lists one record per CDR3 protein. The sample yields 550,000 to 700,000 distinct CDR3 sequences, around 42% seen once. Material: peripheral blood or thyroid tissue (not recorded which). The receptor set was obtained from an adult woman with Graves' disease, either hyperthyroidism or ophthalmopathy (not recorded which).

V is TRBV28 and J is TRBJ2-7; no clear D gene. Per the germline V gene, CDR1 is MDHEN and CDR2 is SYDVKM. The CDR3 consists of 13 residues. Trimming took 2 bases from V and 3 from J, leaving 8 bases between them. The CDR3 DNA reads as TGTGCCAGCAGTTTAACACGTAACTACGAGCAGTACTTC. Translation gives CASSLTRNYEQYF.

The CDR3 reads CASSTYSGNTIYF. DNA of the CDR3: TGTGCCAGCAGTACTTACAGCGGAAACACCATATATTTT. The V call is TRBV6-1, the J call TRBJ1-3; D uncertain. The CDR3 contains 13 residues. Germline values: CDR1 MNHNS, CDR2 SASEGT. Trimming took off 5 bases at V and 4 bases at J, with 9 bases between the two ends.

This clonotype was counted many times. The rearrangement joins TRBV6-1 to TRBJ1-5; D not resolved. V was pared by 2 bases and J by 6 bases, with 8 bases between. CDR1 is MNHNS, CDR2 SASEGT, per germline. This CDR3 is 13 amino acids long. In DNA, the CDR3 is TGTGCCAGCAGTGAAACGAGGGTTCAGCCCCAGCATTTT. It yields the protein CASSETRVQPQHF.

There are many counts of this clonotype. The chain combines TRBV12-5 with TRBJ1-3, with 9 nucleotides matching TRBD1. There are 18 residues in the CDR3. The V gene end was trimmed by 5 bases and the J gene end by 4 bases; junction bases not matched to a gene: 15. Per germline, CDR1 LGHNT and CDR2 FRNRAP. CDR3 bases: TGTGCTAGTGGTACCGGGACAGGGAGTCGGCGATCAGGAAACACCATATATTTT. As protein: CASGTGTGSRRSGNTIYF.

This clonotype has just one count. V is TRBV7-3 and J is TRBJ2-5; 7 nucleotides agree with TRBD1. CDR1 and CDR2 from the germline V gene are SGHTA and FQGTGA. The CDR3 runs to 15 residues. Trimming cost V 5 bases and J 4 bases; bases outside gene matches: 10. CDR3 loop: CASSKGQTYRETQYF. The DNA for the CDR3 is TGTGCCAGCAGCAAGGGACAGACGTACCGAGAGACCCAGTACTTC.

The J gene is TRBJ1-5, the V gene TRBV7-9, with TRBD1 identical over 8 bases. CDR3 length equals 15 residues. The germline V gene has CDR1 SEHNR and CDR2 FQNEAQ (reference sequence). The J segment lost 6 bases and the V segment lost 5 bases, leaving 9 bases of the junction unmatched. The CDR3 sequence: CASSHDRGSSQPQHF. CDR3 in DNA: TGTGCCAGCAGCCATGACAGGGGAAGTAGTCAGCCCCAGCATTTT.

This chain uses TRBV29-1 with TRBJ1-5; D not certain. V dropped 6 bases and J dropped 9 bases, with 15 bases sitting between them. Germline lookup yields CDR1 SQVTM and CDR2 ANQGSEA. The CDR3 extends over 12 amino acids. The CDR3 sequence: CSVIDKVWPQHF. The DNA of the CDR3 is TGCAGCGTAATCGATAAGGTGTGGCCCCAGCATTTT.

The chain uses TRBV19 and TRBJ2-2; D could derive from TRBD1 or TRBD2 (5 bases each). V lost 7 bases, J lost 3 bases, and 12 bases lay in between. Germline assignment: CDR1 LNHDA and CDR2 SQIVND (reference sequence). This CDR3 has 14 amino acids. CDR3 sequence reads: CASIPRDHTGELFF. CDR3 in DNA: TGTGCCAGTATTCCGAGGGACCACACCGGGGAGCTGTTTTTT.

This clonotype was counted between two and nine times. J is TRBJ1-4 and V is TRBV19; tentative D call: TRBD1 (6 bases). Germline V gene sequence: CDR1 LNHDA, CDR2 SQIVND (reference sequence). The CDR3 consists of 14 residues. V was trimmed by 8 bases and J by 0 bases, leaving 10 bases between them. CDR3: CASGTPATNEKLFF. The CDR3 bases are TGTGCCAGTGGGACACCAGCAACTAATGAAAAACTGTTTTTT.